This TCR beta chain came from a study of PD-1 blockade in classical Hodgkin lymphoma. General study results and limits: Similar baseline diversity was found in complete responders and newly diagnosed patients. Reports indicated that newly diagnosed patients had lower baseline TCR diversity than healthy donors did.

No patient escaped relapse after autologous stem cell transplantation, and brentuximab vedotin exposure varied. Complete response, partial response or progressive disease constituted the best response categories observed. From germline, CDR1 is SGDLS and CDR2 YYNGEE. The CDR3 runs 14 residues. The V segment lost 3 bases and the J segment 3 bases; nucleotides outside the gene matches: 5. About this clone: Its antigen is not identified.

Repertoires were generated with immunoSEQ multiplex PCR, while TCRdb's copy carries only in-frame clones and drops some. The sample comprises 60,000 to 65,000 clones, 70% to 90% of which are singletons, and about 12% rests with the top ten. The rearrangement joins TRBV9 to TRBJ2-7; 8 bases line up with TRBD1. The material was peripheral blood mononuclear cells (PBMCs), obtained at baseline. The clonotype was recovered from a human donor with classical Hodgkin lymphoma. The CDR3: CASSETGQDYEQYF. The CDR3 DNA reads as TGTGCCAGCAGCGAAACGGGACAGGACTACGAGCAGTACTTC. The full variable domain, its missing parts supplied by reference TRBV9 and TRBJ2-7, is DSGVTQTPKHLITATGQRVTLRCSPRSGDLSVYWYQQSLDQGLQFLIQYYNGEERAKGNILERFSAQQFPDLHSELNLSSLELGDSALYFCASSETGQDYEQYFGPGTRLTVT.